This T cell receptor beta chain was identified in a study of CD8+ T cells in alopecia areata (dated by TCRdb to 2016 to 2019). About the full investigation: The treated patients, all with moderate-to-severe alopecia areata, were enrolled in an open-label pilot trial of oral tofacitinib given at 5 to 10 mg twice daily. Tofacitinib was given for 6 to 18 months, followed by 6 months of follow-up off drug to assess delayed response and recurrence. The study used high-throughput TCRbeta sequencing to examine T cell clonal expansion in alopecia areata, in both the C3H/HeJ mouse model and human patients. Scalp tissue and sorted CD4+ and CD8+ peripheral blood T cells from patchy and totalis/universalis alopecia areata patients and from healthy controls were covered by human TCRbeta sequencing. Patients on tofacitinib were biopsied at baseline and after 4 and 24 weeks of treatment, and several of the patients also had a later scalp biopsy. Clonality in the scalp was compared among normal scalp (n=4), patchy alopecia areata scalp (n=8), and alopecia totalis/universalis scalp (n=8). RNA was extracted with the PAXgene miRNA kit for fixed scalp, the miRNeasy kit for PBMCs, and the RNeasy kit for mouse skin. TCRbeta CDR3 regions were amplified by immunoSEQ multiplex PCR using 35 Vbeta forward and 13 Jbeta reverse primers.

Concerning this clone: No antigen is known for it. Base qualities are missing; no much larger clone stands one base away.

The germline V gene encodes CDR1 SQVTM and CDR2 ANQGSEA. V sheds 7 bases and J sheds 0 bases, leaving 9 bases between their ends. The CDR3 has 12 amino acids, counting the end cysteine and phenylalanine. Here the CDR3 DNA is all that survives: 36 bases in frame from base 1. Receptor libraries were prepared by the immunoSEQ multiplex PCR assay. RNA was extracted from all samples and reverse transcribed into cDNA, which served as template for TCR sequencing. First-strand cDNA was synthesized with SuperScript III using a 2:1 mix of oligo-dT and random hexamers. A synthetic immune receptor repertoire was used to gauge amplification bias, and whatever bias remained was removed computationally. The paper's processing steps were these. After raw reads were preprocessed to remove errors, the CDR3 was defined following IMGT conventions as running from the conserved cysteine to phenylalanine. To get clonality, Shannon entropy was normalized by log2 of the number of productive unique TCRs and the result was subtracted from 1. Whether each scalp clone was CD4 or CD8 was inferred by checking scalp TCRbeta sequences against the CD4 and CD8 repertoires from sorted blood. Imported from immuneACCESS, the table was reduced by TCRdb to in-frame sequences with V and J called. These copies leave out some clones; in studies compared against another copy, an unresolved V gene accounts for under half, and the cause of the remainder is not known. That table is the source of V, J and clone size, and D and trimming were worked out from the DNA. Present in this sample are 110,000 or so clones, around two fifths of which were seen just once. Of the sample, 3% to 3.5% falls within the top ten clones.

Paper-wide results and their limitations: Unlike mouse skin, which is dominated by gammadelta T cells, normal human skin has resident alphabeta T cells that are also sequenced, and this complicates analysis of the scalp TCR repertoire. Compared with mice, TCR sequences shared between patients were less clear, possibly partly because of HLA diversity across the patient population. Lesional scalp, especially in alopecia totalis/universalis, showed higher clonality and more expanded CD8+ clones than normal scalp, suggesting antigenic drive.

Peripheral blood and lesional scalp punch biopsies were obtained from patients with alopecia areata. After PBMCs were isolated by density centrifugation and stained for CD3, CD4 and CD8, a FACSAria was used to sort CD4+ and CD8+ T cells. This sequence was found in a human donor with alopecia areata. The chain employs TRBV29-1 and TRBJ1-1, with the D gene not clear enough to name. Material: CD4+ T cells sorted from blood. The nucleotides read TGCAGCGCCCTCCCAGTGAACACTGAAGCTTTCTTT. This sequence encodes CSALPVNTEAFF.